Given below is one T cell receptor (beta chain) in context. The entry originates in a study of blood T cell repertoires in COVID-19. Germline V gene sequence: CDR1 LNHDA, CDR2 SQIVND (reference sequence). The CDR3 covers 15 residues. V trimming: 0 bases; J trimming: 5 bases; junction bases outside the gene matches: 1. Profiling relied on immunoSEQ multiplex PCR, and the TCRdb table lists in-frame clones only, not all of them. The sample yields about 200,000 clones, around 90% seen once. This clonotype was sampled from a man aged 55 to 69 with COVID-19, enrolled during active disease. This chain joins TRBV19 and TRBJ2-3; the match to TRBD1 covers 11 bases. Sequencing input: peripheral blood. CDR3 protein: CASSIDGTGGDTQYF. The CDR3 region has the DNA TGTGCCAGTAGTATAGATGGGACAGGGGGAGATACGCAGTATTTT. Full variable domain (outside the CDR3, taken from reference TRBV19 and TRBJ2-3): DGGITQSPKYLFRKEGQNVTLSCEQNLNHDAMYWYRQDPGQGLRLIYYSQIVNDFQKGDIAEGYSVSREKKESFPLTVTSAQKNPTAFYLCASSIDGTGGDTQYFGPGTRLTVL.